The next 25 T cell receptor beta chains were all read from a single sample in a study of graft-versus-host responses after intestinal transplantation. Libraries were prepared by immunoSEQ multiplex PCR; TCRdb keeps only in-frame clonotypes and omits some of them. The data show tens of thousands of clones, with about 91% seen just once and approximately 0.48% held by the top ten. No cognate antigen is known for these TCRs. The sequences come from unstimulated CD8+ T cells sorted from spleen or lymph node cells, collected before intestinal transplant. These receptors originate from a human donor who received an intestinal transplant.

This rearrangement joins TRBV5-6 to TRBJ2-5; D remains unclear. The J call may be in error: the DNA end matches TRBJ2-7 better. Germline CDR1 and CDR2: SGHDT and YYEEEE. The CDR3 length is 13 residues. This CDR3 is CASSLGSSYEQYF. The CDR3, as DNA: TGTGCCAGCAGCTTGGGTAGCTCCTACGAGCAGTACTTC.

This rearrangement joins TRBV30 to TRBJ2-3, with D possibly TRBD1 on 5 matching bases. The V end was cut by 1 base, the J end by 6 bases, with 5 bases between. Germline loops: CDR1 GTSNPN, CDR2 SVGIG (reference sequence). CDR3 length equals 11 residues. The CDR3 loop is CAWSEGDTQYF. CDR3 nucleotides: TGTGCCTGGAGTGAGGGGGATACGCAGTATTTT.

This chain uses TRBV4-3 with TRBJ2-1; weak D call: TRBD2 (5 bases). This CDR3 contains 16 residues. Trimming took 0 bases from V and 2 from J, leaving 11 bases between them. Germline lookup yields CDR1 LGHNA and CDR2 YSLEER. The CDR3 DNA reads as TGCGCCAGCAGCCAAGATCGTAACGGGGCCTACAATGAGCAGTTCTTC. This gives the protein CASSQDRNGAYNEQFF.

V and J are TRBV9 and TRBJ2-5; 8 nucleotides align to TRBD2. The V gene's germline CDR1 is SGDLS and CDR2 YYNGEE. V gave up 0 bases and J gave up 5 bases; unmatched junction bases: 6. This CDR3 contains 15 residues. The CDR3 here is CASSVDRGGWETQYF. CDR3 DNA sequence: TGTGCCAGCAGCGTAGACCGGGGGGGCTGGGAGACCCAGTACTTC. Supplemented by reference TRBV9 and TRBJ2-5, the full variable domain reads DSGVTQTPKHLITATGQRVTLRCSPRSGDLSVYWYQQSLDQGLQFLIQYYNGEERAKGNILERFSAQQFPDLHSELNLSSLELGDSALYFCASSVDRGGWETQYFGPGTRLLVL.

Only a few counts were recorded for this clone. V and J are TRBV30 and TRBJ1-2; no clear D. Trimming left V 0 bases short and J 5 bases short, with 13 bases between. The germline CDR1 and CDR2 sequences are GTSNPN and SVGIG (reference sequence). The CDR3 has 14 amino acids. In nucleotides, the CDR3 is TGTGCCTGGAGTGTGGAGCTCCCGCCTTATGGCTACACCTTC. Translated, it gives CAWSVELPPYGYTF.

This chain links TRBV4-1 with TRBJ2-7; D is unclear. Germline V gene sequence: CDR1 MGHRA, CDR2 YSYEKL. With 2 bases removed from V and 2 bases from J, the gap between germline ends came to 7 bases. This CDR3 spans 13 amino acids. Here the CDR3 reads CASSQHNAYEQYF. The DNA for the CDR3 is TGCGCCAGCAGCCAACACAACGCCTACGAGCAGTACTTC.

The J gene is TRBJ2-1, the V gene TRBV19, with TRBD1 matching 7 bases. CDR3 length: 16 amino acids. CDR1 is LNHDA and CDR2 is SQIVND in the germline V gene (reference sequence). After removal of 3 bases from V and 0 bases from J, the junction contained 5 bases not matched to a gene. The DNA for the CDR3 is TGTGCCAGTAGTATTTCGACAGGGAGCTCCTACAATGAGCAGTTCTTC. Its translation: CASSISTGSSYNEQFF.

V usage is TRBV7-9 and J usage is TRBJ1-4; D gene unclear. The ends were cut back, 5 bases at V and 8 bases at J, with 18 bases in the middle. Per germline, CDR1 SEHNR and CDR2 FQNEAQ (reference sequence). The CDR3 contains 15 residues. CDR3 region: CASSPESRRIEKLFF. CDR3 bases: TGTGCCAGCAGCCCAGAGAGTCGGAGAATAGAAAAACTGTTTTTT.

This clone was seen a single time. The V and J genes are TRBV27 and TRBJ2-7, with TRBD2 identical over 9 bases. V lost 3 bases and J lost 5; bases outside the gene matches: 5. Germline CDR1 reads MNHEY; CDR2 reads SMNVEV (reference sequence). CDR3 length: 14 amino acids. The CDR3 spells CASSFQRGEDEQYF. The CDR3 DNA reads as TGTGCCAGCAGTTTTCAGCGGGGGGAAGACGAGCAGTACTTC.

The chain couples TRBV30 to TRBJ1-5; D gene ambiguous. The V end lost 2 bases, the J end lost 6 bases, and 11 bases lay between the germline ends. The CDR3 spans 13 residues. Germline CDR1 GTSNPN, CDR2 SVGIG (reference sequence). In nucleotides, the CDR3 is TGTGCCTGGAGTCAATCATGGGCTCAGCCCCAGCATTTT. Residues: CAWSQSWAQPQHF. The whole variable domain, filled in from reference TRBV30 and TRBJ1-5, reads SQTIHQWPATLVQPVGSPLSLECTVEGTSNPNLYWYRQAAGRGLQLLFYSVGIGQISSEVPQNLSASRPQDRQFILSSKKLLLSDSGFYLCAWSQSWAQPQHFGDGTRLSIL.

The chain recombines TRBV19 with TRBJ2-7; 9 nucleotides agree with TRBD1. The trim removed 5 bases at V and 2 bases at J, leaving 7 bases unmatched. The CDR3 runs to 15 residues. The germline V gene has CDR1 LNHDA and CDR2 SQIVND (reference sequence). CDR3 DNA: TGTGCCAGTAGTGTTGACAGGGGGAGAACCTACGAGCAGTACTTC. Translation: CASSVDRGRTYEQYF.

This chain links TRBV10-2 with TRBJ1-5; 7 bases align to TRBD1. Germline CDR1 WSHSY, CDR2 SAAADI. V dropped 8 bases and J dropped 7; count of bases not matched to a gene: 8. The CDR3 loop spans 13 amino acids. CDR3 DNA: TGCGCCAGCCGACAGGGCTACTGGCAGCCCCAGCATTTT. It specifies CASRQGYWQPQHF.

The J gene is TRBJ2-7, the V gene TRBV25-1; TRBD1 aligns across 8 bases. This CDR3 spans 15 amino acids. Germline values: CDR1 MGHDK, CDR2 SYGVNS. With 2 bases clipped from V and 2 bases from J, the junction kept 5 bases outside the gene matches. CDR3 in DNA: TGTGCCAGCAGTGAAGACAGGGGAAGGGCCTACGAGCAGTACTTC. This sequence encodes CASSEDRGRAYEQYF.

This chain joins TRBV2 and TRBJ1-1; D is undetermined. The CDR3 spans 16 residues. Looked up from germline, CDR1 is SNHLY and CDR2 is FYNNEI. The ends were cut back, 5 bases at V and 1 base at J, with 17 bases in the middle. Here the CDR3 reads CASSFSNNPGNTEAFF. The CDR3 DNA reads TGTGCCAGCAGTTTCTCGAATAATCCGGGGAACACTGAAGCTTTCTTT.

CDR3 sequence reads: CASSLGGSNTGELFF. In DNA form, the CDR3 reads TGTGCCAGCAGCTTAGGCGGGAGTAACACCGGGGAGCTGTTTTTT. This chain connects TRBV7-9 to TRBJ2-2, with 7 bases that match TRBD2. Germline CDR1 SEHNR, CDR2 FQNEAQ (reference sequence). Losses at the gene ends were 1 base for V and 2 bases for J; bases not matched to a gene: 1. The CDR3 has 15 residues.

This chain uses TRBV5-1 with TRBJ2-1; 9 nucleotides line up with TRBD1. The CDR3 totals 16 residues. V lost 3 bases, J lost 10 bases, and 14 bases stayed unmatched. Looked up from germline, CDR1 is SGHRS and CDR2 is YFSETQ. The CDR3 DNA follows: TGCGCCAGCAGCTCCTCAGAAACGACAGGGGGTGAGGAGCAGTTCTTC. Residues: CASSSSETTGGEEQFF.

The chain recombines TRBV7-6 with TRBJ2-3, with TRBD1 matching over 7 bases. Trimming removed 1 base from V and 0 bases from J; junction bases left unmatched: 4. The CDR3 runs to 16 residues. CDR1 SGHVS and CDR2 FNYEAQ come from the germline V gene. CDR3 sequence (DNA): TGTGCCAGCAGCTTAGAGGGGGACAGAAGCACAGATACGCAGTATTTT. This codes for CASSLEGDRSTDTQYF.

The chain couples TRBV5-4 to TRBJ2-1, with 9 bases lining up with TRBD2. The length of the CDR3 is 15 residues. Germline V CDR1 and CDR2: SGHNT, YYREEE (reference sequence). V lost 0 bases, J lost 3 bases, and 1 base stayed unmatched. The CDR3 DNA is TGTGCCAGCAGCTTGGATAGCGGGGGCTACAATGAGCAGTTCTTC. It is translated as CASSLDSGGYNEQFF. The full variable domain, its missing parts supplied by reference TRBV5-4 and TRBJ2-1, is ETGVTQSPTHLIKTRGQQVTLRCSSQSGHNTVSWYQQALGQGPQFIFQYYREEENGRGNFPPRFSGLQFPNYSSELNVNALELDDSALYLCASSLDSGGYNEQFFGPGTRLTVL.

This clone showed up just once. The J gene is TRBJ1-2, the V gene TRBV5-4; no clear D gene. CDR3 length equals 16 residues. CDR1 is SGHNT, CDR2 YYREEE, per germline (reference sequence). V lost 3 bases and J 4 bases, leaving 19 bases between the germline ends. CDR3 residues: CASSSLGEQISYGYTF. CDR3 DNA: TGTGCCAGCAGCTCCCTAGGAGAACAAATTAGCTATGGCTACACCTTC.

The chain employs TRBV27 and TRBJ2-3; TRBD2 matches 9 bases. The V segment lost 3 bases and the J segment 1 base; nucleotides outside the gene matches: 2. The CDR3 has 15 amino acids. Germline V gives CDR1 MNHEY, CDR2 SMNVEV (reference sequence). The CDR3 sequence is CASSFRTSGTDTQYF. The CDR3 DNA sequence: TGTGCCAGCAGTTTTAGGACTAGCGGCACAGATACGCAGTATTTT.

The chain has TRBV6-4 and TRBJ2-1; 9 nucleotides align to TRBD2. The CDR3 runs to 16 residues. Germline V CDR1 and CDR2: MRHNA, SNTAGT. V shed 0 bases and J 3 bases; nucleotides not matched to a gene: 3. DNA of the CDR3: TGTGCCAGCAGTGACTCTTGGACTAGCGTCTACAATGAGCAGTTCTTC. It yields the protein CASSDSWTSVYNEQFF.

The chain recombines TRBV28 with TRBJ2-7, with 7 positions matching TRBD2. V was pared by 3 bases and J by 2 bases, with 7 bases of the junction left unmatched. This CDR3 is 15 amino acids long. Per the germline V gene, CDR1 is MDHEN and CDR2 is SYDVKM. CDR3 coding DNA: TGTGCCAGCAGTTTGGTAGCGGGTGTGACCTACGAGCAGTACTTC. Amino acids: CASSLVAGVTYEQYF.

V and J are TRBV4-1 and TRBJ2-1; weak D call: TRBD1 (5 bases). This CDR3 region has 12 residues. V was clipped by 3 bases and J by 13 bases, with 13 bases between them. Germline CDR1 and CDR2: MGHRA and YSYEKL. In DNA form, the CDR3 reads TGCGCCAGCAGCCAGGGTGAGACAGTCCAGTTCTTC. Protein: CASSQGETVQFF.

The table lists this clone with a count of one. This chain connects TRBV2 to TRBJ2-7; D remains ambiguous. The CDR3 has 13 residues. The germline V gene has CDR1 SNHLY and CDR2 FYNNEI. Trimming pared 5 bases from V and 1 base from J, leaving 9 bases between. The CDR3 sequence: CASSSPESYEQYF. The DNA for the CDR3 is TGTGCCAGCAGTTCCCCAGAATCCTACGAGCAGTACTTC.

This chain uses TRBV27 with TRBJ1-5; D remains ambiguous. V was clipped by 5 bases and J by 2 bases, with 13 bases between them. This CDR3 contains 15 residues. Germline-derived CDR1 and CDR2 are MNHEY and SMNVEV (reference sequence). This CDR3 is CASSDASRGNQPQHF. As DNA, the CDR3 is TGTGCCAGCAGTGATGCCTCTCGGGGCAATCAGCCCCAGCATTTT.